This TCR beta chain was sequenced in a study of cytomegalovirus exposure and HLA in healthy donors (dated by TCRdb to the late 2010s). Notes on the research overall: An earlier analysis of about 560 of the donors reported 276 Gb of sequence data and 117 million unique TCR beta sequences obtained from about 180 million T cells. Roughly 320 gigabases of sequencing data and around 88 million unique TCR sequences made up an early release that covered 500 to 650 HLA-typed donors. Among the roughly 400 genotyped donors, around 81% belonged to the genetic ancestry cluster associated with self-reported Caucasian donors. The study aimed to test whether signatures of past pathogen exposure could be identified by cataloging public T cell receptors. Using immunosequencing, the study profiled T cell repertoires from roughly 650 subjects and related those repertoires to cytomegalovirus serostatus. A separate validation cohort of approximately 130 different subjects was used in addition to the approximately 700-subject first cohort. To predict cytomegalovirus infection status, the study combined high-throughput TCR immunosequencing, statistical association of individual TCRs with disease status, and machine learning. In a later analysis, previously published TCR beta repertoires from 666 donors were re-analyzed and high-resolution HLA genotyping was added so that TCR occurrence patterns could be studied. Rather than drawing on any new phenotypic data, the later analysis identified candidate immune exposures from TCR beta sequences and the way those sequences occurred across donors. An earlier analysis of some 500 of the donors used high-throughput TCR beta sequencing to judge whether each TCR beta V gene segment behaved as functional or pseudogenic. Donor age, sex, ethnicity and CMV serostatus were collected together with the repertoire data. Genome-wide SNP genotypes for about three fifths of the roughly 700 donors were used in a later genetic analysis, which treated that subset as a discovery cohort. Every discovery cohort repertoire had been produced on one sequencing platform. HLA typing included class I and class II loci at four-digit resolution. The number of typed donors differed by locus: about 629-630 for A, B, C, DRB1 and DQB1; 522 for DQA1; 600 to 610 for DPA1; and 450 to 480 for DPB1. Because of strong linkage in the cohort, a handful of DR-DQ haplotypes were treated as single units for association and clustering. Across around 400 genotyped donors of the cohort, an average of about 240,000 unique TCR beta nucleotide sequences per donor were sequenced, and 15% to 20% of those sequences were non-productive.

General study outcomes and caveats: A further reported finding was that TCR beta sequences accurately predicted the HLA-A and HLA-B alleles for most subjects in the first cohort. It was suggested by the authors that the approach could potentially be generalized to other disease states and immunological phenotypes. A later analysis found that TCR association rates varied across HLA loci, with DRB1 alleles showing the most associated TCRs and HLA-C alleles the fewest. The presence/absence analyses assumed that sequencing depth was roughly uniform across donors, and that assumption may not be true. The classifier was reported to diagnose cytomegalovirus status with high specificity and sensitivity in both the original and validation cohorts. In a later analysis, several top co-occurrence clusters were reported to appear linked to parvovirus B19, influenza, CMV and Epstein-Barr virus. A group of highly shared sequence variants was considered likely to be a technical artifact of the sequencing pipeline. The only immune exposure information available for the cohort was CMV serostatus. A later genetic analysis associated a missense DCLRE1C variant with V-gene and J-gene trimming of TCR beta chains, and an independent cohort replicated the association. A later genetic analysis reported fewer N-insertions in productive TCRs among donors in an Asian-associated ancestry cluster than the roughly 700-donor mean. Only TCR beta chains were sequenced in this cohort, and the absence of alpha or paired-chain data limited detectable features. According to a later analysis, most CMV-associated TCR beta chains appeared to be HLA-restricted, and the HLA associations seemed to be driven largely by CMV exposure. An earlier analysis of around 500 of the donors showed that most TCR beta V segments appeared in productive rearrangements either about 87% or about 30% of the time, which broadly matched IMGT annotations. A total of fewer than 200 TCR beta chains were listed by the study as associated with cytomegalovirus. Across donors, most TCR sequences were observed very rarely, whereas some public TCRs were present in many individuals. Linkage disequilibrium might explain the correlated functional status among segregating V segments, but an unknown experimental factor could not be ruled out. Because HLA typing was unavailable for some donors at each locus, only the typed subset was used in association tests. The earlier analysis of a few hundred of the donors excluded roughly 17 rarely observed V segments, including chromosome 9 orphons, because counts were too low. Some IMGT-functional V segments, including TRBV6-2 and TRBV6-3, could not be told apart with the 87-base-pair reads, so those segments were excluded. In a later analysis, some 17,000 TCR beta sequences were associated with specific HLA alleles at a false discovery rate of 0.05. In a later analysis, HLA-associated TCR beta chains showed more clonal expansion and lower generation probabilities than non-associated chains that were equally common. Three of the identified cytomegalovirus-associated TCR beta chains were confirmed in vitro to be specific for cytomegalovirus antigens. When HLA alleles, especially DR and DQ, strongly co-occurred, TCR associations were difficult to assign to individual alleles.

To note about this clone: Its antigen is still unknown. No clone much larger than this one lies a single base away; base qualities are absent.

The cohort consisted of 666 healthy bone marrow donors. At the time of sampling, every cohort member was nominally healthy, though immune exposures that went unrecorded were likely present. The donor was CMV seropositive and belonged to the group of around 300 seropositive cohort members. Each donor provided a peripheral blood sample, and peripheral blood mononuclear cells were used for TCR beta sequencing. Genomic DNA extraction from the blood cell samples was performed with the Qiagen DNeasy Blood Extraction Kit. Libraries were made using the immunoSEQ multiplex PCR assay. For the multiplex PCR, a mixture combining 60 forward primers for TCR Vbeta segments and 13 reverse primers for TCR Jbeta segments was used. The CDR3 region of rearranged TCR beta genes was amplified from genomic DNA by a multiplex PCR assay. The Illumina HiSeq System was used to sequence the amplified TCR beta libraries as 87-base-pair reads. The published analysis was carried out like this. Across the 670 or so repertoires, a later analysis counted approximately 83 million unique TCR beta chains, roughly 11 million of which were shared by at least two donors. Raw reads were error-corrected and collapsed into unique sequences by a nearest-neighbor algorithm in which closely related sequences were merged to remove PCR and sequencing errors. V, D and J gene segments were assigned by aligning CDR3 sequences to IMGT reference sequences. For a sequence to be retained, a match of at least six nucleotides was required to both a V gene segment and a J gene segment. A rearrangement counted as productive if the CDR3 had no stop codons and remained in frame with V and J, and every other rearrangement counted as non-productive. CDR3 was defined by IMGT convention, running from the second conserved V-encoded cysteine to the conserved J-encoded phenylalanine. Sequences without an unambiguous match to a single V gene segment were excluded from the earlier analysis of 450 to 750 of the donors. An earlier analysis of around 600 of the donors classified V segments as functional when productive rearrangements were above 56.7% and as segregating when the standard deviation between donors was above 5%. To diagnose cytomegalovirus status from the catalog of TCR beta chain sequences, a statistical classification framework was built. In a later analysis, V and J genes were assigned by comparing TCR nucleotide sequences against IMGT/GENE-DB human TR gene sequences. In a later analysis, CDR3 sequences and most-parsimonious VDJ recombination scenarios were assigned using the TCRdist pipeline. In a later analysis, every TCR beta chain was defined by the combination of its CDR3 amino acid sequence and its V-gene family, and reads without a unique V-gene family were dropped. As a way to deal with suspected cross-contamination and a sequencing artifact, a later analysis dropped approximately 570 nucleotide sequences that were highly shared and had low generation probability. In a later analysis, a clonal expansion index was calculated for each public chain from normalized within-repertoire ranks of inferred template counts. A later analysis computed generation probabilities with a VDJ recombination model fitted to out-of-frame rearrangements, and checked the results against IGoR. In a later analysis, TCR-TCR, TCR-HLA and TCR-CMV co-occurrence was scored with hypergeometric tests, and a repertoire-size bias correction was applied to TCR pairs. To estimate false discovery rates, a later analysis permuted the HLA or CMV assignments 20 times. A later analysis grouped co-occurring TCRs with DBSCAN, adding TCRdist sequence similarity when clustering within HLA-allele-positive subsets. Repertoires with fewer than 30,000 or more than 120,000 public chains, plus five repertoires with anomalous nucleotide sharing, were excluded from co-occurrence clustering. TCRdb took over this immuneACCESS table, retaining in-frame rearrangements with V and J assigned. Such tables are incomplete; in checked studies, under half of the missing clones stem from an unresolved V gene, and the remainder is unexplained. The DNA was the basis for D and trimming; V, J and clone size are from that table. Within this sample are around 110,000 clones, with more than 60% of them counted one time only. Together, the top ten hold approximately 8.5% of the sample.

Spanning cysteine to phenylalanine, the CDR3 consists of 14 amino acids. Of the read, only the CDR3 DNA is kept; its 42 bases are in frame from base 1. Sequences MRHNA (CDR1) and SNTAGT (CDR2) are obtained from the germline V gene. V trim: 8 bases; J trim: 3 bases; unmatched bases: 5. Sequences were obtained from PBMCs. The sequence was obtained from a woman between 35 and 50 years old in good health and CMV-seropositive. The V and J segments used are TRBV6-4 and TRBJ2-2; 8 bases in between match TRBD2. In nucleotides, the sequence is TGTGCCAGCGGAAGCGGGAGAGACACCGGGGAGCTGTTTTTT. Translated, it reads CASGSGRDTGELFF.